This T cell receptor (beta chain) stems from a study of tumor-infiltrating lymphocytes in primary liver carcinoma (TCRdb year 2017). Describing the broader study: Of the five patients, three men and two women aged 30 to 69 years, four had hepatocellular carcinoma and one had combined HCC and intrahepatic cholangiocarcinoma. TCRbeta repertoire sequencing covered about 35 specimens from 5 patients: roughly 25 tumor regions, 5 adjacent noncancerous liver tissues and 5 peripheral blood samples. Technical replicate repertoires showed high reproducibility, with mean shared-clone rates around 0.91 and correlation coefficients above 0.95. Each sample produced about 3.5 to 7.13 million productive TCRbeta reads, and read depth showed no significant difference between tissue types. TCRbeta repertoire sequencing, expression microarrays and whole-exome sequencing were combined in the study across five regions of each liver tumor, with adjacent normal tissue and blood also included. The five patients had tumors staged T1-T3 N0M0, with maximum diameters ranging from roughly 4 to 10 cm. What the study reported, not specific to this receptor: Only five patients were included in the study, and the authors note that the findings should be validated in a larger study. Consistent with antigen-driven expansion, pairs of tumor regions showed higher repertoire overlap (mean around 36%) than either tumor-adjacent pairs (approximately 17%) or tumor-blood pairs (about 14%). Comparison of CD4+ and CD8+ T cell repertoires was precluded by the use of bulk unsorted samples. Because sequencing covered only the TCR beta chain and unpaired alpha chains were not captured, true repertoire diversity is likely underestimated. The top 250 clones accounted for a significantly greater share of the repertoire in tumors than in blood (p = 0.039).

V and J are truncated by 4 bases and 1 base respectively, leaving an intervening sequence of 11 bases. The CDR3 starts with the cysteine, ends with the phenylalanine, and has 14 residues. Just the 42-base CDR3 DNA is kept, in frame starting at base 1. Total RNA and DNA were co-extracted without cell sorting from around 20-30 mg of bulk tissue using the AllPrep DNA/RNA mini kit. Between late 2015 and March 2016, a handful of patients in China with histopathologically diagnosed primary liver carcinoma had their tumors surgically resected. Chronic HBV infection was present in the patients, and the patients were treatment-naive at sampling. Each fresh piece of tumor and adjacent tissue was cut in two, with one half stored in RNAlater at -80 degrees C and the other half sent for histology. Using a constant-region primer and ProtoScript II reverse transcriptase, TCRbeta-specific cDNA was reverse-transcribed from around 500 ng total RNA. The TCRbeta libraries were prepared through three rounds of nested multiplex PCR following a slightly modified ARM-PCR procedure. The first two PCR rounds used multiplex TRBV1-TRBV30 forward primers with a Cbeta reverse primer, each for about 11 cycles. Sample barcodes and Illumina adapters were attached in a final 25-cycle PCR using Deep VentR polymerase. Before sequencing, amplicons between 200 and 500 bp were purified from gel using a QIAquick gel extraction kit. The TCRbeta amplicons were sequenced with 250-bp paired-end reads on an Illumina HiSeq 2500. In the original analysis: Reads were quality-trimmed with Trimmomatic v0.33, and paired reads were merged with FLASH v1.2.11 to recover full CDR3 sequences. V, D and J germline segments were assigned to the rearranged TCRbeta sequences by MiGEC v1.2.1b. Clonotype statistics and Shannon-Wiener diversity indices were calculated with VDJtools v1.0.0. Except for diversity analysis, only the 250 most abundant clonotypes of each sample were used in subsequent analyses to reduce sampling bias. The raw public data were reprocessed by TCRdb itself: fastp quality trimming at Q25, MiXCR clonotype calling, in-frame beta chains only. Rows matching on CDR3 protein sequence are summarized as one entry with the most common DNA and genes. Clone size and V and J calls follow TCRdb, not the original study. Counted in this sample were around 88,000 distinct CDR3 sequences; about 70% of them appeared once. Of the sample, about 27% falls within the top ten clones.

This clonotype was counted many times. It has no known antigen specificity. No qualities accompany the bases; no much larger clone lies one base away. This clonotype originated in a man aged 40-49 years with primary liver carcinoma and hepatitis B virus infection. The chain uses TRBV12-3 or TRBV12-4 and TRBJ2-7, and perhaps TRBD1 as D gene, on 6 matching bases. Input material: tumor-adjacent normal liver tissue. The sequence in DNA is TGTGCCAGCAGTTATACGACAGGATCCTACGAGCAGTACTTC. Translated, this gives CASSYTTGSYEQYF.